The entry that follows covers one T cell receptor (beta chain) sequence. The length of the CDR3 is 12 residues. Germline values: CDR1 LGHDT, CDR2 YNNKEL (reference sequence). With 5 bases removed from V and 8 bases from J, the gap between germline ends came to 12 bases. This entry belongs to a study of blood T cell repertoires in COVID-19. Data came from immunoSEQ multiplex PCR; TCRdb stores just in-frame clones and leaves some out. Of 150,000 to 200,000 clones listed, 80% to 90% are singletons. This sequence was found in a woman aged 45-65 years who had recovered from COVID-19. Source material: PBMCs or T cells enriched from blood (not recorded which). The chain recombines TRBV3-1 (or the pseudogene TRBV3-2) with TRBJ1-2; D not certain. The CDR3 bases are TGTGCCAGCAGCTCGGTCGGGGAGGGCTACACCTTC. As protein: CASSSVGEGYTF.